The T cell receptor (beta chain) under discussion was sequenced for a study of T cell responses to AZD1222 COVID-19 vaccine. Points from the study as a whole: Compared with day 0, the breadth and depth of the Spike-specific TCR repertoire rose significantly after two doses of AZD1222. Baseline seropositivity occurred in only a handful of AZD1222 recipients. Reportedly, nearly half of unique spike TCRs recognized epitopes outside B.1.351/B.1.1.7 mutations.

CDR3 length: 13 amino acids. Trimming removed 8 bases at V and 4 bases at J, with 14 bases between. In germline, CDR1 is LNHDA, CDR2 SQIVND (reference sequence). Some clones are missing from TCRdb's copy, which holds only in-frame ones; the method was immunoSEQ multiplex PCR. The table shows tens of thousands of clones, with 90% to 95% occurring only once. Turning to this clone: The antigen remains unidentified.

The starting material was peripheral blood, obtained on day 0 of MenACWY control vaccination. The rearrangement links TRBV19 to TRBJ1-1; no clear D gene. The receptor comes from an adult in good health. The DNA of the CDR3 is TGTGCCAGTGCCGCAAGGGTTCGCACTGAAGCTTTCTTT. Its protein is CASAARVRTEAFF.